This T cell receptor beta chain was recorded in a study of shared clonotypes between healthy human individuals (TCRdb year 2020). General notes on the study: A couple of women and three men aged 18 to 49 years were included in the cohort. The study deeply sequenced blood TCR repertoires of about 5 healthy adults to estimate repertoire size and the extent of clonotype sharing between individuals. Libraries were prepared and TCR repertoires were sequenced by different laboratories using diverse techniques, in order to increase sequencing depth and limit assay-specific biases. Per donor, leukapheresis produced somewhere between about 0.94 and 8.9 billion PBMCs.

The donors were healthy, HIV-negative adults who had no recently reported acute infections or vaccinations. Only Caucasian adults living in Nashville, Tennessee, USA were represented among the donors. For unsorted samples, tens of millions of PBMCs were counted, and genomic DNA was extracted using the QIAamp DNA Blood Mini kit. Blood was obtained by leukapheresis, after which PBMCs were separated by Ficoll-Histopaque density gradient centrifugation and cryopreserved in liquid nitrogen vapor phase. Points the paper makes about the study in general: The genetic and exposure-history diversity represented was limited by the small number of donors. Pairwise subsampling led to the expectation that sequencing depth would affect the degree of clonotype sharing among donors. Sampling was restricted to blood, and TCR repertoires in tissue are likely to differ from TCR repertoires in blood.

This clone was detected many times. The antigen it binds to is not known. Within one base of it there is no much larger clone, and no base qualities were kept. This same CDR3 is encoded by further DNA sequences in the sample. TCR CDR3 regions were amplified from genomic DNA by multiplex PCR using the deep immunoSEQ assay. For each cell subset, the extracted genomic DNA was distributed evenly across all wells of several immunoSEQ 96-well plates, and each plate served as one replicate. For unsorted PBMC, each replicate PCR was loaded with about 270 ng genomic DNA, equivalent to 25,000 to 35,000 T cell genomes. Ten immunoSEQ deep assay plates were used to sequence the unsorted PBMC genomic DNA. Purified libraries were measured with a Qubit 3.0 fluorometer, size-checked on a Bioanalyzer 2100, and measured again with the KAPA Library Quantification kit. Every immunoSEQ 96-well plate was sequenced on a separate single-read 150-cycle Illumina NextSeq 550 flow cell. In the source study's methods: The immunoSEQ output contained only junctional sequences without quality scores, so filtering could not match that applied to full-length reads. To assign V/J genes and CDR3, sequences were annotated against IMGT germline references using PyIR, a Python wrapper for IgBLAST v1.9. Reads were removed for weak V/J assignments (E-value above 1e-6), missing CDR3, stop codons, out-of-frame junctions, or ambiguous translated residues. V3J clonotypes were defined as sequences sharing an identical inferred V gene, J gene, and CDR3 amino acid sequence. The percentage overlap between two repertoires was calculated by dividing the number of shared unique clonotypes by the size of the smaller repertoire. Richness of each repertoire was evaluated using RTK rarefaction, the Chao1 estimator, and Recon v2.1 estimates of unobserved clonotypes. TCRdb obtained this table from immuneACCESS and retained in-frame rearrangements with V and J assigned. These tables miss some clones; where compared with another copy, unresolved V genes account for less than half of the shortfall, and the remainder is unexplained. V and J calls and clone size follow that table, whereas D and trimming were derived from the DNA. The sample table records about 490,000 clones; more than 65% of these occur just once. Approximately 11% of the sample is in the top ten clones.

The sequence derives from a middle-aged woman in good health. Some clones in this sample may be carry-over from other donors' samples. Sequenced sample: PBMCs.

Here is the DNA: TGTGCCACCCAAATAAAGGGACAGCGGACCAATTACAATGAGCAGTTCTTC. It translates as CATQIKGQRTNYNEQFF. The sequence joins TRBV21-1 to TRBJ2-1; no DNA check was done on the table's D call, TRBD1. TRBV21-1 is listed as a pseudogene. The CDR3 runs 17 amino acids, cysteine and phenylalanine included. The CDR3 DNA has 51 bases and is translated from base 1.